This T cell receptor (beta chain) was obtained from a study of technical replicates of blood from a few donors. Only in-frame clones appear in the TCRdb table, and some are missing; sequencing was by immunoSEQ multiplex PCR. The top ten clones hold over 0.2% of a sample with 54,000 or so clones, less than 95% of them seen once. The CDR3 runs 12 residues. Between the trimmed V and J ends, which lost 5 bases and 7 bases, there was a span of 9 bases. CDR1 is PRHDT and CDR2 is FYEKMQ in the germline V gene (reference sequence). The chain carries TRBV13 and TRBJ2-1, with D possibly being TRBD2 (6 bases). The TCR comes from a human donor in good health. Specimen: T cells isolated from PBMCs. Here the CDR3 reads CASSRGRNEQFF. The CDR3 nucleotides read TGTGCCAGCAGCCGGGGGAGGAATGAGCAGTTCTTC.